The clone carrying this T cell receptor beta chain was picked up a small number of times. The sample originates from a study of identical twins. TCRdb re-called the 5' RACE reads with MiXCR, one entry per CDR3 protein. The profile shows around 250,000 distinct CDR3 sequences, under 8.5% of them singletons. The V gene's germline CDR1 is SGHTA and CDR2 FQGNSA. CDR3 length equals 15 residues. The V end lost 2 bases, the J end lost 3 bases, and 13 bases lay between the germline ends. The same specimen was also included in a second study, on T cells expressing NK-cell markers. That publication notes: In several experiments, an anti-gamma-delta TCR antibody restricted sorting to alpha-beta TCR T cells.

The rearrangement links TRBV7-2 to TRBJ2-5; D possibly corresponds to TRBD2 (5 bases). The TCR comes from a woman aged 18-29 years in good health. Sequencing was carried out using CD8+ T cells sorted from blood. This chain's CDR3 is CASSLPRRWKETQYF. DNA of the CDR3: TGTGCCAGCAGCTTACCCAGGAGGTGGAAAGAGACCCAGTACTTC.